A single sample gave rise to the 29 T cell receptor beta chains below, sequenced in a study of T cell responses to AZD1222 COVID-19 vaccine (dated by TCRdb to about 2021). The time point label corresponds to: baseline before first vaccination. The library came from the immunoSEQ multiplex PCR assay. TCRdb holds this immuneACCESS table with in-frame rearrangements only. Some clones are missing; in checked studies, unresolved V genes explain under half, and the rest has no known cause. Across this sample there are roughly 91,000 clones, with roughly 85% seen only once. Together, the top ten hold less than 3.5% of the sample. This specimen consisted of peripheral blood, obtained on day 0 of AZD1222 vaccination. Receptors were obtained from an adult in good health.

The chain uses TRBV6-2 or TRBV6-3 and TRBJ1-5; D is unresolved. Germline V gene sequence: CDR1 MNHEY, CDR2 SVGEGT. This CDR3 is built from 15 residues. With 2 bases removed from V and 5 bases from J, the gap between germline ends came to 13 bases. The CDR3 loop reads CASSYPDGSYQPQHF. Written as DNA, the CDR3 is TGTGCCAGCAGTTACCCGGACGGTTCCTATCAGCCCCAGCATTTT.

This chain joins TRBV11-2 and TRBJ2-1; D is undetermined. The V and J ends lost 5 bases and 9 bases respectively, with 17 bases between them. CDR1 is SGHAT, CDR2 FQNNGV, per germline. The CDR3 extends over 14 amino acids. CDR3 protein: CASSPRPLTPEQFF. The CDR3 nucleotides are TGTGCCAGCAGCCCCCGACCCCTGACTCCTGAGCAGTTCTTC.

V usage is TRBV12-5 and J usage is TRBJ2-5; 10 positions agree with TRBD2. V lost 3 bases and J lost 3; bases outside the gene matches: 10. This CDR3 has 17 amino acids. Germline CDR1 is LGHNT and CDR2 is FRNRAP. CDR3 bases: TGTGCTAGTGGTTTCCGGGGACTGCTAGCGGGGGAAGAGACCCAGTACTTC. Protein sequence: CASGFRGLLAGEETQYF.

V gene TRBV28 combines with J gene TRBJ2-5, with 7 bases that match TRBD1. V dropped 4 bases and J dropped 5; count of bases not matched to a gene: 13. This CDR3 contains 16 residues. Per the germline V gene, CDR1 is MDHEN and CDR2 is SYDVKM. CDR3 DNA sequence: TGTGCCAGCAGTTCGACCCGACCACAGGGGTCGGAGACCCAGTACTTC. Translation: CASSSTRPQGSETQYF.

This rearrangement joins TRBV25-1 to TRBJ1-2; 9 nucleotides match TRBD1. Germline assignment: CDR1 MGHDK and CDR2 SYGVNS. The CDR3 is 15 residues long. The junction had 10 bases not matched to a gene; V was cut back by 8 bases and J by 3 bases. For the CDR3, the DNA is TGTGCCAGCGCGTCCCGGGACAGGGACCACTATGGCTACACCTTC. Amino acid sequence: CASASRDRDHYGYTF.

J is TRBJ1-3 and V is TRBV30; TRBD1 agrees at 7 bases. Per germline, CDR1 GTSNPN and CDR2 SVGIG (reference sequence). J gave up 4 bases and V 2 bases, and 2 bases lay outside the gene matches. The CDR3 has 13 amino acids. The chain's CDR3 is CAWSLGQGNTIYF. The CDR3 nucleotides are TGTGCCTGGAGTCTGGGACAGGGAAACACCATATATTTT.

This clone was seen a single time. The gene calls are TRBV6-5 and TRBJ2-5; D gene uncertain. V lost 7 bases and J lost 2, with 8 bases in between. The germline gives CDR1 MNHEY, CDR2 SVGAGI. There are 12 residues in the CDR3. In DNA, the CDR3 is TGTGCCAGCACCGAAAATCAAGAGACCCAGTACTTC. It codes for CASTENQETQYF.

This clone was seen a few times. V is TRBV2 and J is TRBJ1-1; D is unclear. This CDR3 contains 13 residues. V lost 3 bases and J lost 1, with 6 bases in between. Germline V lookup: CDR1 SNHLY, CDR2 FYNNEI. CDR3 loop: CASSDVRNTEAFF. In nucleotides, the CDR3 is TGTGCCAGCAGTGATGTACGGAACACTGAAGCTTTCTTT. The full variable domain, its missing parts supplied by reference TRBV2 and TRBJ1-1, is EPEVTQTPSHQVTQMGQEVILRCVPISNHLYFYWYRQILGQKVEFLVSFYNNEISEKSEIFDDQFSVERPDGSNFTLKIRSTKLEDSAMYFCASSDVRNTEAFFGQGTRLTVV.

The CDR3 loop reads CASSRDPRDEQYV. As DNA, the CDR3 is TGTGCCAGCAGCCGGGACCCTAGGGACGAGCAGTACGTC. This chain links TRBV5-4 with TRBJ2-7; D could derive from TRBD1 or TRBD2 (5 bases each). Trimming took off 4 bases at V and 5 bases at J, with 13 bases between the two ends. Germline CDR1 is SGHNT and CDR2 is YYREEE (reference sequence). This CDR3 has 13 residues.

The chain links TRBV10-3 to TRBJ1-1; perhaps TRBD1 as D (5 bases). Germline CDR1 is ENHRY and CDR2 is SYGVKD. Trimming shortened V by 7 bases and J by 3 bases, and 18 bases separated the two germline ends. The CDR3 covers 15 residues. CDR3 nucleotide sequence: TGTGCCATCAAGGCCAGGGACGAGGGTGACACTGAAGCTTTCTTT. Amino acids: CAIKARDEGDTEAFF.

The chain recombines TRBV30 with TRBJ2-6; D is unclear. The CDR3 is 12 amino acids. Germline V gives CDR1 GTSNPN, CDR2 SVGIG (reference sequence). The V end lost 1 base, the J end lost 11 bases, and 9 bases lay between the germline ends. In nucleotides, the CDR3 is TGTGCCTGGAGTGCGATAATAGACGTCCTGACTTTC. It codes for CAWSAIIDVLTF.

The rearrangement links TRBV13 to TRBJ2-1; the D gene is possibly TRBD2 (6 bases). V dropped 5 bases and J dropped 5 bases, with 10 bases sitting between them. Germline CDR1 is PRHDT and CDR2 is FYEKMQ (reference sequence). This CDR3 is built from 13 residues. The CDR3, as DNA: TGTGCCAGCAGCGGGGCGGGGAACAATGAGCAGTTCTTC. Translation: CASSGAGNNEQFF. Combining the CDR3 with reference TRBV13 and TRBJ2-1 gives the whole variable domain AAGVIQSPRHLIKEKRETATLKCYPIPRHDTVYWYQQGPGQDPQFLISFYEKMQSDKGSIPDRFSAQQFSDYHSELNMSSLELGDSALYFCASSGAGNNEQFFGPGTRLTVL.

In nucleotides, the CDR3 is TGTGCCAGCAGCCAAGATACGGCAGGGCTGGGACAGCCCCAGCATTTT. This gives the protein CASSQDTAGLGQPQHF. The gene calls are TRBV4-2 and TRBJ1-5; the D gene is possibly TRBD1 (5 bases). Germline CDR1 reads LGHNA; CDR2 reads YNFKEQ. The CDR3 runs 16 residues. V was clipped by 0 bases and J by 7 bases, with 16 bases between them.

The rearrangement uses TRBV6-6 and TRBJ2-1; D might be TRBD2 (6 bases). This CDR3 is built from 15 residues. Trimming cost V 3 bases and J 3 bases, with 12 bases left between them. CDR1 is MNHNY, CDR2 SVGAGI, per germline (reference sequence). The CDR3 nucleotides read TGTGCCAGCAGTTATCGGCTAGCGATCTACAATGAGCAGTTCTTC. Protein product: CASSYRLAIYNEQFF.

V usage is TRBV27 and J usage is TRBJ2-7; 10 nucleotides line up with TRBD2. After removal of 3 bases from V and 3 bases from J, the junction contained 11 bases not matched to a gene. There are 17 residues in the CDR3. Germline V lookup: CDR1 MNHEY, CDR2 SMNVEV (reference sequence). The CDR3 DNA reads TGTGCCAGCAGTTTCAGAACTAGCGGGGTACCCTTCTACGAGCAGTACTTC. Protein sequence: CASSFRTSGVPFYEQYF.

CDR3 sequence (DNA): TGTGCCAGCAGTTACCCCGGGGATCAGCCCCAGCATTTT. Translating gives CASSYPGDQPQHF. The rearrangement links TRBV6-5 to TRBJ1-5, with unresolved D. Per the germline V gene, CDR1 is MNHEY and CDR2 is SVGAGI. The CDR3 loop spans 13 amino acids. Trimming took 2 bases from V and 5 from J, leaving 7 bases between them.

The V gene is TRBV28, the J gene TRBJ1-1, with D possibly matching TRBD1 (6 bases). Trimming left V 5 bases short and J 8 bases short, with 21 bases between. The CDR3 sequence is 15 residues long. Germline-derived CDR1 and CDR2 are MDHEN and SYDVKM. CDR3 sequence: CASSDGGRRTLEAFF. DNA of the CDR3: TGTGCCAGCAGTGACGGGGGCAGGCGGACGTTAGAAGCTTTCTTT. The whole variable domain, remainder taken from reference TRBV28 and TRBJ1-1, is DVKVTQSSRYLVKRTGEKVFLECVQDMDHENMFWYRQDPGLGLRLIYFSYDVKMKEKGDIPEGYSVSREKKERFSLILESASTNQTSMYLCASSDGGRRTLEAFFGQGTRLTVV.

V gene TRBV11-3 combines with J gene TRBJ2-3; a possible D gene is TRBD2 (5 bases). Germline V gives CDR1 SGHNT, CDR2 YENEEA. The CDR3 runs 14 residues. Trimming took 5 bases from V and 4 from J, leaving 13 bases between them. The CDR3 here is CASSPGGYADTQYF. The CDR3 DNA sequence: TGTGCCAGCAGCCCAGGAGGTTATGCAGATACGCAGTATTTT.

The rearrangement joins TRBV19 to TRBJ2-7, with D maybe TRBD2 (5 bases). Germline loops: CDR1 LNHDA, CDR2 SQIVND (reference sequence). V was pared by 3 bases and J by 2 bases, with 8 bases between. The CDR3 is 13 amino acids. This CDR3 is CASSMDLAYEQYF. The DNA of the CDR3 is TGTGCCAGTAGTATGGACTTAGCCTACGAGCAGTACTTC.

The V gene is TRBV28, the J gene TRBJ2-7, with D tentatively TRBD2 (5 bases). V was pared by 9 bases and J by 5 bases, with 35 bases between. The CDR3 is made up of 19 amino acids. Per the germline V gene, CDR1 is MDHEN and CDR2 is SYDVKM. CDR3 nucleotides: TGTGCCAGAGAGTCTAGTCTGGGGAGATCTTGTATAAACCATGACGAGCAGTACTTC. Residues: CARESSLGRSCINHDEQYF.

This chain joins TRBV6-2 or TRBV6-3 and TRBJ1-1; D perhaps matches TRBD1 (6 bases). The CDR3 consists of 14 residues. Trimming cost V 2 bases and J 11 bases, with 18 bases left between them. The germline CDR1 and CDR2 sequences are MNHEY and SVGEGT. The CDR3 sequence: CASSYLGGPRRAFF. DNA of the CDR3: TGTGCCAGCAGTTACCTCGGGGGCCCGCGGCGTGCTTTCTTT.

The chain links TRBV6-2 or TRBV6-3 to TRBJ1-1, with D maybe TRBD1 (6 bases). V dropped 1 base and J dropped 4 bases, with 10 bases sitting between them. Per the germline V gene, CDR1 is MNHEY and CDR2 is SVGEGT. There are 14 residues in the CDR3. CDR3 loop: CASSYFQGSTEAFF. The DNA for the CDR3 is TGTGCCAGCAGTTACTTCCAGGGGAGCACTGAAGCTTTCTTT.

The chain links TRBV6-6 to TRBJ1-5; no definite D call. The CDR3 length is 13 residues. Germline CDR1 MNHNY, CDR2 SVGAGI (reference sequence). The V end lost 5 bases, the J end lost 8 bases, and 13 bases lay between the germline ends. CDR3 sequence reads: CASSPTGMEPQHF. The CDR3 DNA sequence: TGTGCCAGCAGTCCCACCGGAATGGAGCCCCAGCATTTT.

This rearrangement joins TRBV2 to TRBJ2-4, with D perhaps TRBD1 (5 bases). The CDR3 is made up of 12 amino acids. V was cut by 3 bases and J by 15 bases, with 15 bases left in between. Germline V gene lookup returns CDR1 SNHLY and CDR2 FYNNEI. The CDR3 reads CASSDSPGPGYF. CDR3 bases: TGTGCCAGCAGTGATTCGCCAGGGCCAGGGTACTTC. Variable domain in full (rest from reference TRBV2 and TRBJ2-4): EPEVTQTPSHQVTQMGQEVILRCVPISNHLYFYWYRQILGQKVEFLVSFYNNEISEKSEIFDDQFSVERPDGSNFTLKIRSTKLEDSAMYFCASSDSPGPGYFGAGTRLSVL.

The rearrangement joins TRBV7-9 to TRBJ1-2; TRBD1 agrees at 8 bases. The V gene's germline CDR1 is SEHNR and CDR2 FQNEAQ (reference sequence). The junction had 9 bases not matched to a gene; V was cut back by 5 bases and J by 4 bases. The CDR3 has 15 amino acids. The CDR3 spells CASSPPTGALYGYTF. The CDR3 coding sequence is TGTGCCAGCAGCCCCCCGACAGGGGCCCTCTATGGCTACACCTTC. The full variable domain, its missing parts supplied by reference TRBV7-9 and TRBJ1-2, is DTGVSQNPRHKITKRGQNVTFRCDPISEHNRLYWYRQTLGQGPEFLTYFQNEAQLEKSRLLSDRFSAERPKGSFSTLEIQRTEQGDSAMYLCASSPPTGALYGYTFGSGTRLTVV.

The genes are TRBV29-1 and TRBJ2-7; 9 bases fit TRBD1. V was pared by 7 bases and J by 0 bases, with 7 bases of the junction left unmatched. This CDR3 has 14 amino acids. Germline V gene lookup returns CDR1 SQVTM and CDR2 ANQGSEA. The chain's CDR3 is CSARQGVSSYEQYF. The CDR3 region has the DNA TGCAGCGCCCGACAGGGGGTTAGCTCCTACGAGCAGTACTTC.

This chain joins TRBV20-1 and TRBJ2-1, with D unresolved. Germline V gene lookup returns CDR1 DFQATT and CDR2 SNEGSKA (reference sequence). Trimming pared 5 bases from V and 12 bases from J, leaving 14 bases between. The CDR3 spans 11 residues. CDR3 region: CSAGIVSGQFF. The CDR3 nucleotides are TGCAGTGCTGGAATAGTTTCTGGGCAGTTCTTC.

This clone was seen a single time. The chain links TRBV5-1 to TRBJ1-4, with 7 bases aligning to TRBD1. The V segment lost 7 bases and the J segment 8 bases; nucleotides outside the gene matches: 11. The germline V gene encodes CDR1 SGHRS and CDR2 YFSETQ. The CDR3 has 14 amino acids. The CDR3 sequence is CASSRDSGGEKLFF. In nucleotides, the CDR3 is TGCGCCAGCTCGAGGGACAGCGGAGGGGAAAAACTGTTTTTT.

Points on this clone: The junction shows a germline mismatch at one end, possibly a read error. The J gene is TRBJ2-4, the V gene TRBV5-1, with D perhaps TRBD1 (5 bases). Per the germline V gene, CDR1 is SGHRS and CDR2 is YFSETQ. The CDR3 length is 16 residues. The CDR3 loop is CASSFTPTEAKNIQYF. In nucleotides, the CDR3 is TGTGCCAGCAGCTTTACCCCGACAGAGGCCAAAAACATTCAGTACTTC.